A single sample gave rise to the 26 T cell receptor beta chains below, sequenced in a study of blood T cells in healthy people across ages. The use of a sample-barcoded 5' primer and a J-beta primer mix characterized a second PCR of roughly 6 to 11 cycles. TCRdb reprocessed the 5' RACE reads via MiXCR and lists one record per CDR3 protein. The sample comprises fewer than 2 million distinct CDR3 sequences, 35% to 50% of which are singletons, and 23% rests with the top ten. The sample was blood. The source is a human donor in good health.

In regard to this clonotype: At one of its ends the junction is not consistent with the germline gene, which may arise from a read error. The CDR3 region is CAGSLWGAEQFF. In DNA form, the CDR3 reads TGTGCCGGCAGCTTGTGGGGGGCTGAGCAGTTCTTC. V and J are TRBV7-2 and TRBJ2-1; D is possibly TRBD1 or TRBD2 (6 bases each). Germline-derived CDR1 and CDR2 are SGHTA and FQGNSA. The CDR3 sequence is 12 residues long.

The V and J genes are TRBV7-2 and TRBJ2-7, with 10 bases identical to TRBD2. CDR3 length equals 17 residues. V shed 1 base, J shed 4 bases, and the junction held 10 bases outside the gene matches. Germline values: CDR1 SGHTA, CDR2 FQGNSA. DNA for the CDR3: TGTGCCAGCAGCTTAGGGGTGACTAGCGGGTTTTCGTACGAGCAGTACTTC. Amino acids: CASSLGVTSGFSYEQYF.

This chain links TRBV6-1 with TRBJ2-7; 7 positions match TRBD1. Trimming removed 0 bases from V and 6 bases from J; junction bases left unmatched: 8. The CDR3 runs 15 residues. The germline V gene encodes CDR1 MNHNS and CDR2 SASEGT. The CDR3 DNA reads as TGTGCCAGCAGTGAAGCCACAGGGGTGGGCGCCGAGCAGTACTTC. Protein: CASSEATGVGAEQYF.

This clonotype was counted once. The chain employs TRBV4-2 and TRBJ1-6; the D is unclear. This CDR3 has 16 residues. The V gene lost 1 base and the J gene lost 7 bases, with 14 bases spanning the gap. Germline V gene lookup returns CDR1 LGHNA and CDR2 YNFKEQ. The DNA for the CDR3 is TGTGCCAGCAGCCAAGTCATCCCCAGCACCAATTCACCCCTCCACTTT. Protein sequence: CASSQVIPSTNSPLHF.

Turning to this clonotype: A read error may produce the germline difference seen at one junction end. This rearrangement joins TRBV20-1 to TRBJ2-1; 9 positions agree with TRBD1. There are 14 residues in the CDR3. Germline V gene sequence: CDR1 DFQATT, CDR2 SNEGSKA (reference sequence). In nucleotides, the CDR3 is TGCAGTGTCACTACAGGGGGCGGTCTGGGTGAGCGGTTCTTC. Translating gives CSVTTGGGLGERFF.

This clonotype was observed a few times. The DNA of the CDR3 is TGTGCCAGCAGCACCTACTTGGGAGATACGCAGTATTTT. Its translation is CASSTYLGDTQYF. The J gene is TRBJ2-3, the V gene TRBV11-2; D gene ambiguous. The V and J ends lost 5 bases and 5 bases respectively, with 11 bases between them. Per germline, CDR1 SGHAT and CDR2 FQNNGV. CDR3 size: 13 residues.

The chain uses TRBV6-6 and TRBJ2-1; TRBD1 aligns across 9 bases. The CDR3 is 16 residues long. In germline, CDR1 is MNHNY, CDR2 SVGAGI (reference sequence). The trim removed 2 bases at V and 6 bases at J, leaving 8 bases unmatched. CDR3 sequence reads: CASSYPPGQGSNEQFF. CDR3 nucleotide sequence: TGTGCCAGCAGTTACCCACCGGGACAGGGTTCCAATGAGCAGTTCTTC.

The gene calls are TRBV15 and TRBJ2-5; D is uncertain. Germline lookup yields CDR1 LNHNV and CDR2 YYDKDF (reference sequence). The CDR3 runs to 13 residues. V lost 10 bases and J 3 bases, leaving 15 bases between the germline ends. The CDR3 sequence is CAIRESGEETQYF. The CDR3 region has the DNA TGTGCCATCAGAGAATCAGGAGAAGAGACCCAGTACTTC.

The V gene is TRBV7-2, the J gene TRBJ1-1; 8 bases match TRBD1. Germline assignment: CDR1 SGHTA and CDR2 FQGNSA. The CDR3 covers 15 residues. V lost 3 bases to trimming and J lost 5 bases; unmatched junction nucleotides: 8. CDR3 residues: CASSFRDRTPTEAFF. The CDR3, as DNA: TGTGCCAGCAGCTTCCGGGACAGGACTCCGACTGAAGCTTTCTTT.

This clonotype has just a few counts. V and J are TRBV4-1 and TRBJ2-3; D unclear. The V gene's germline CDR1 is MGHRA and CDR2 YSYEKL. This CDR3 has 15 residues. The V and J ends lost 0 bases and 6 bases respectively, with 13 bases between them. This CDR3 reads CASSQDPRLGDTQYF. As DNA, the CDR3 is TGCGCCAGCAGCCAAGATCCCCGGCTTGGGGATACGCAGTATTTT.

The V and J genes are TRBV3-1 and TRBJ2-5, with D tentatively TRBD1 (7 bases). CDR1 and CDR2 from the germline V gene are LGHDT and YNNKEL (reference sequence). The CDR3 loop spans 15 amino acids. V lost 6 bases and J 2 bases, leaving 16 bases between the germline ends. The CDR3 DNA reads TGTGCCAGCAGTACGGGGGTCAGGGGGCAAGAGACCCAGTACTTC. Translation gives CASSTGVRGQETQYF.

This clonotype was picked up a small number of times. The rearrangement uses TRBV10-3 and TRBJ1-6; 7 nucleotides match TRBD1. The CDR3 runs 15 residues. V lost 8 bases, J lost 6 bases, and 10 bases stayed unmatched. Per the germline V gene, CDR1 is ENHRY and CDR2 is SYGVKD. As DNA, the CDR3 is TGTGCCATCGCCGAACGACAGGGTGGTAATTCACCCCTCCACTTT. Translating gives CAIAERQGGNSPLHF.

This sequence joins TRBV5-6 and TRBJ1-2, with D unclear. Germline values: CDR1 SGHDT, CDR2 YYEEEE. Trimming stripped 4 bases from V and 2 bases from J, with 9 bases between. The CDR3 runs to 13 residues. CDR3 DNA: TGTGCCAGCAGCCCGGTAGCGAACTATGGCTACACCTTC. Amino acids: CASSPVANYGYTF.

The chain is built from TRBV20-1 and TRBJ1-2, with 7 bases aligning to TRBD1. Germline V gene data show CDR1 as DFQATT and CDR2 as SNEGSKA (reference sequence). The CDR3 runs 16 residues. J gave up 2 bases and V 0 bases, and 9 bases lay outside the gene matches. CDR3 protein: CSARDLTGRYNYGYTF. For the CDR3, the DNA is TGCAGTGCTAGAGACCTGACAGGGAGGTACAACTATGGCTACACCTTC.

This rearrangement joins TRBV25-1 to TRBJ2-1; TRBD2 is a possible D gene (5 bases). V lost 0 bases and J 5 bases, leaving 26 bases between the germline ends. This CDR3 has 20 amino acids. Germline assignment: CDR1 MGHDK and CDR2 SYGVNS. CDR3 sequence: CASSEYFGAFPGIGNNEQFF. The CDR3 bases are TGTGCCAGCAGTGAATATTTTGGAGCGTTTCCCGGGATCGGGAACAATGAGCAGTTCTTC.

This clonotype was picked up a small number of times. This rearrangement joins TRBV10-3 to TRBJ1-2; unclear D gene. The CDR3 has 14 residues. CDR1 and CDR2 (germline): ENHRY, SYGVKD. V was trimmed by 9 bases and J by 2 bases, leaving 16 bases between them. The CDR3 here is CAIKPGARNYGYTF. CDR3 nucleotide sequence: TGTGCCATAAAGCCAGGAGCAAGAAACTATGGCTACACCTTC.

J is TRBJ2-1 and V is TRBV10-3; perhaps TRBD2 as D (5 bases). Germline CDR1 and CDR2: ENHRY and SYGVKD. With 0 bases removed from V and 7 bases from J, the gap between germline ends came to 10 bases. The CDR3 extends over 14 amino acids. In nucleotides, the CDR3 is TGTGCCATCAGTGAGTCTACTAGTACGAATGAGCAGTTCTTC. It yields the protein CAISESTSTNEQFF.

In regard to this clonotype: The junction shows a germline mismatch at one end, possibly a read error. The chain couples TRBV4-3 to TRBJ1-2; D not resolved. This CDR3 has 13 residues. CDR1 and CDR2 from the germline V gene are LGHNA and YSLEER. The CDR3 nucleotides read TGCGCCAGCGGCCAATCCCCTAGGTGGGGCTACACCTTC. Translated, it gives CASGQSPRWGYTF.

The chain employs TRBV6-5 and TRBJ2-2; D gene ambiguous. Germline V gene sequence: CDR1 MNHEY, CDR2 SVGAGI. The CDR3 extends over 14 amino acids. The germline V and J ends were trimmed by 5 bases and 4 bases, with 11 bases remaining between them. The CDR3 DNA reads TGTGCCAGCAGTCCCCCGTTGATCACCGGGGAGCTGTTTTTT. It translates to CASSPPLITGELFF.

The chain recombines TRBV20-1 with TRBJ2-1, with 9 bases identical to TRBD2. Germline V CDR1 and CDR2: DFQATT, SNEGSKA (reference sequence). Trimming took 3 bases from V and 7 from J; bases not matched to a gene: 7. This CDR3 region has 14 residues. In DNA form, the CDR3 reads TGCAGTGCTAGGACCCTAGCGGGACGTAATGAGCAGTTCTTC. This encodes CSARTLAGRNEQFF.

The chain links TRBV7-9 to TRBJ1-2, with D possibly matching TRBD1 (5 bases). Trimming stripped 1 base from V and 5 bases from J, with 14 bases between. The CDR3 has 15 residues. Per germline, CDR1 SEHNR and CDR2 FQNEAQ (reference sequence). DNA of the CDR3: TGTGCCAGCAGCTTAGACAGGTTCGGGGGATATGGCTACACCTTC. Translation gives CASSLDRFGGYGYTF.

V is TRBV4-2 and J is TRBJ2-1, with D possibly TRBD2 on 5 matching bases. V was pared by 4 bases and J by 9 bases, with 16 bases between. The CDR3 consists of 14 residues. In germline, CDR1 is LGHNA, CDR2 YNFKEQ. CDR3 sequence reads: CASSPPAGTAEQFF. For the CDR3, the DNA is TGTGCCAGCAGCCCGCCGGCGGGTACTGCTGAGCAGTTCTTC.

This clonotype was detected only a few times. This chain uses TRBV4-3 with TRBJ2-7, with D perhaps matching TRBD1 (6 bases). Trimming cost V 3 bases and J 3 bases, with 21 bases left between them. This CDR3 is built from 17 residues. Germline CDR1 reads LGHNA; CDR2 reads YSLEER. Here the CDR3 DNA reads TGCGCCAGCAGCCAGGACGGAAGTCCGGGACAAAACTACGAGCAGTACTTC. Amino acids: CASSQDGSPGQNYEQYF.

The sample holds a few counts of this clonotype. Here the CDR3 DNA reads TGTGCCAGCAGCTCCGATGGACAGCCCCAAGAGACCCAGTACTTC. Protein: CASSSDGQPQETQYF. This chain joins TRBV6-6 and TRBJ2-5, with D tentatively TRBD1 (6 bases). Per germline, CDR1 MNHNY and CDR2 SVGAGI (reference sequence). The ends were cut back, 6 bases at V and 1 base at J, with 15 bases in the middle. The CDR3 is 15 amino acids.

V gene TRBV9 combines with J gene TRBJ2-7, with D hard to call. The CDR3 is 15 residues long. Germline V gene lookup returns CDR1 SGDLS and CDR2 YYNGEE. With 0 bases removed from V and 2 bases from J, the gap between germline ends came to 12 bases. CDR3 nucleotides: TGTGCCAGCAGCGTAGGAGGATTACCCCCCTACGAGCAGTACTTC. Protein product: CASSVGGLPPYEQYF.

This clonotype was detected only once. The V call is TRBV4-1, the J call TRBJ1-3, with unresolved D. The CDR3 is 15 amino acids. Germline lookup yields CDR1 MGHRA and CDR2 YSYEKL. The V gene lost 2 bases and the J gene lost 3 bases, with 11 bases spanning the gap. DNA of the CDR3: TGCGCCAGCAGCCAATTGGGAGAAATTGGAAACACCATATATTTT. It translates to CASSQLGEIGNTIYF.